The 19 T cell receptor beta chains listed next were all sequenced from one sample in a study of blood T cell repertoires in COVID-19. Using immunoSEQ multiplex PCR, the repertoire was profiled, and TCRdb retains in-frame clones only, with some absent. The sample has about 100,000 clones, about 88% seen once. The sequencing input was peripheral blood. These receptors all stem from a man aged 30-40 years in a cohort sampled during active COVID-19.

This clone was seen more than once but under ten times. The rearrangement joins TRBV28 to TRBJ2-2; 7 bases match TRBD1. CDR1 is MDHEN, CDR2 SYDVKM, per germline. This CDR3 is 16 amino acids long. Trimming at V came to 7 bases and at J to 5 bases, leaving 13 bases not matched to a gene. Written as DNA, the CDR3 is TGTGCCAGCACTCCGACCGGGACAGACGATACCGGGGAGCTGTTTTTT. This encodes CASTPTGTDDTGELFF.

J is TRBJ1-2 and V is TRBV7-2; a weak D match, TRBD1 (6 bases). The V end was cut by 1 base, the J end by 8 bases, with 14 bases between. The CDR3 contains 14 residues. Looked up from germline, CDR1 is SGHTA and CDR2 is FQGNSA. This chain's CDR3 is CASSLGTTGQGYTF. The CDR3 nucleotides read TGTGCCAGCAGCTTAGGTACGACAGGACAGGGCTACACCTTC.

This chain links TRBV4-3 with TRBJ2-3; possibly TRBD2 for D (5 bases). The germline CDR1 and CDR2 sequences are LGHNA and YSLEER. V was cut by 2 bases and J by 14 bases, with 38 bases left in between. CDR3 size: 20 residues. CDR3 protein: CASSQYYESYRAVPPGRTYF. The CDR3 nucleotides are TGCGCCAGCAGCCAATATTACGAATCATACAGAGCGGTACCCCCCGGCAGAACGTATTTT.

The V call is TRBV5-6, the J call TRBJ1-6; no definite D call. V shed 3 bases and J shed 7 bases, with 14 bases lying between them. The CDR3 covers 15 residues. CDR1 and CDR2 from the germline V gene are SGHDT and YYEEEE. Written as DNA, the CDR3 is TGTGCCAGCAGCTCCCGGGAATATTACAATTCACCCCTCCACTTT. It codes for CASSSREYYNSPLHF. The complete variable domain, with remaining parts taken from reference TRBV5-6 and TRBJ1-6, reads DAGVTQSPTHLIKTRGQQVTLRCSPKSGHDTVSWYQQALGQGPQFIFQYYEEEERQRGNFPDRFSGHQFPNYSSELNVNALLLGDSALYLCASSSREYYNSPLHFGNGTRLTVT.

The chain uses TRBV6-5 and TRBJ2-1; D is unclear. Germline lookup yields CDR1 MNHEY and CDR2 SVGAGI. Trimming removed 8 bases at V and 10 bases at J, with 18 bases between. The CDR3 is 13 amino acids. CDR3: CASQRAPPEEQFF. CDR3 nucleotide sequence: TGTGCCAGCCAACGAGCCCCCCCCGAGGAGCAGTTCTTC.

The chain employs TRBV5-4 and TRBJ2-5, with TRBD1 identical over 10 bases. Per the germline V gene, CDR1 is SGHNT and CDR2 is YYREEE (reference sequence). This CDR3 has 14 amino acids. V shed 3 bases and J 5 bases; nucleotides not matched to a gene: 4. The CDR3 region is CASSSKTGGETQYF. In DNA form, the CDR3 reads TGTGCCAGCAGCTCAAAGACAGGGGGCGAGACCCAGTACTTC.

The V and J genes are TRBV5-6 and TRBJ1-2, with no clear D. The V gene lost 4 bases and the J gene lost 0 bases, with 13 bases spanning the gap. The germline V gene encodes CDR1 SGHDT and CDR2 YYEEEE. This CDR3 contains 15 residues. The CDR3: CASSLLTGTNYGYTF. The CDR3 coding sequence is TGTGCCAGCAGCCTGCTAACGGGGACTAACTATGGCTACACCTTC.

The chain has TRBV3-1 (or the pseudogene TRBV3-2) and TRBJ2-7; 7 bases match TRBD1. The J segment lost 3 bases and the V segment lost 1 base, leaving 6 bases of the junction unmatched. The CDR3 loop spans 15 amino acids. CDR1 and CDR2 from the germline V gene are LGHDT and YNNKEL (reference sequence). The CDR3 sequence: CASSQAGGQRYEQYF. CDR3 sequence (DNA): TGTGCCAGCAGCCAAGCAGGGGGACAGCGCTACGAGCAGTACTTC.

V is TRBV28 and J is TRBJ1-2; D remains unclear. Germline assignment: CDR1 MDHEN and CDR2 SYDVKM. V lost 4 bases and J lost 4, with 4 bases in between. The CDR3 length is 11 residues. CDR3 nucleotide sequence: TGTGCCAGCAGTTCGGGCTATGGCTACACCTTC. Translating it yields CASSSGYGYTF.

This clone has just one count. The CDR3 sequence: CASSLWGEGDQPQHF. CDR3 coding DNA: TGTGCCAGCAGTTTATGGGGGGAGGGAGATCAGCCCCAGCATTTT. This chain links TRBV28 with TRBJ1-5; maybe TRBD1 (5 bases). The CDR3 spans 15 residues. Trimming left V 0 bases short and J 5 bases short, with 11 bases between. Germline values: CDR1 MDHEN, CDR2 SYDVKM.

The rearrangement uses TRBV5-1 and TRBJ2-1; 13 bases align to TRBD2. The CDR3 contains 17 residues. Trimming took 1 base from V and 7 from J; bases not matched to a gene: 8. Germline CDR1 SGHRS, CDR2 YFSETQ. CDR3 nucleotide sequence: TGCGCCAGCAGCTTGAAACGGACTAGCGGGGGTTTGAATGAGCAGTTCTTC. Protein sequence: CASSLKRTSGGLNEQFF.

This rearrangement joins TRBV5-5 to TRBJ2-1; 8 nucleotides match TRBD2. This CDR3 is built from 15 residues. The V gene's germline CDR1 is SGHKS and CDR2 YYEKEE (reference sequence). The ends lost 1 base at V and 8 bases at J; junction bases unmatched: 8. The CDR3 here is CASSLSAGAWYEQFF. CDR3 bases: TGTGCCAGCAGCTTGTCAGCGGGGGCCTGGTATGAGCAGTTCTTC.

The rearrangement uses TRBV5-6 and TRBJ2-4; D not resolved. Germline V gives CDR1 SGHDT, CDR2 YYEEEE. The length of the CDR3 is 14 residues. Trimming took 2 bases from V and 4 from J, leaving 10 bases between them. The chain's CDR3 is CASSFETRKNIQYF. In DNA, the CDR3 is TGTGCCAGCAGCTTCGAGACTCGAAAAAACATTCAGTACTTC.

In DNA, the CDR3 is TGTGCCAGCAGCCATAGAAATCGGGGGGCAGATACGCAGTATTTT. Translating gives CASSHRNRGADTQYF. J is TRBJ2-3 and V is TRBV3-1 (or the pseudogene TRBV3-2), with TRBD2 matching over 7 bases. V was pared by 3 bases and J by 4 bases, with 7 bases of the junction left unmatched. Germline CDR1 LGHDT, CDR2 YNNKEL (reference sequence). CDR3 length equals 15 residues.

The rearrangement joins TRBV18 to TRBJ1-1; tentative D call: TRBD1 (5 bases). The CDR3 extends over 16 amino acids. Trimming shortened V by 2 bases and J by 6 bases, and 19 bases separated the two germline ends. CDR1 KGHSH and CDR2 LQKENI come from the germline V gene. CDR3 amino acids: CASSPVRPPTGAEAFF. The DNA of the CDR3 is TGTGCCAGCTCACCAGTCAGGCCCCCAACGGGGGCTGAAGCTTTCTTT.

The J gene is TRBJ1-4, the V gene TRBV5-1; 7 bases match TRBD1. CDR3 length equals 16 residues. The V segment lost 0 bases and the J segment 8 bases; nucleotides outside the gene matches: 10. The V gene's germline CDR1 is SGHRS and CDR2 YFSETQ. The CDR3 protein is CASSLGPQGLREKLFF. The DNA of the CDR3 is TGCGCCAGCAGCTTGGGTCCACAGGGGCTGAGGGAAAAACTGTTTTTT.

This clone was recorded only once. The V call is TRBV24-1, the J call TRBJ1-1, with 8 bases identical to TRBD1. V shed 8 bases, J shed 13 bases, and the junction held 8 bases outside the gene matches. This CDR3 spans 11 amino acids. Germline CDR1 is KGHDR and CDR2 is SFDVKD. CDR3: CATTGDRRFFF. In nucleotides, the CDR3 is TGTGCCACCACAGGGGACAGGCGTTTTTTCTTT.

This clone has more than one count but fewer than ten. This rearrangement joins TRBV7-9 to TRBJ2-7; 7 bases are shared with TRBD1. Trimming cost V 3 bases and J 3 bases; bases outside gene matches: 8. The CDR3 length is 15 residues. Germline V CDR1 and CDR2: SEHNR, FQNEAQ (reference sequence). This CDR3 is CASSFLRGLNYEQYF. CDR3 nucleotide sequence: TGTGCCAGCAGCTTCCTAAGGGGGCTGAACTACGAGCAGTACTTC.

The chain has TRBV11-3 and TRBJ1-2, with D tentatively TRBD1 (6 bases). From germline, CDR1 is SGHNT and CDR2 YENEEA. V lost 3 bases and J lost 8, with 16 bases in between. The CDR3 runs 14 residues. CDR3 residues: CASSFQGYVWGYTF. The CDR3, as DNA: TGTGCCAGCAGCTTCCAGGGGTACGTTTGGGGCTACACCTTC.